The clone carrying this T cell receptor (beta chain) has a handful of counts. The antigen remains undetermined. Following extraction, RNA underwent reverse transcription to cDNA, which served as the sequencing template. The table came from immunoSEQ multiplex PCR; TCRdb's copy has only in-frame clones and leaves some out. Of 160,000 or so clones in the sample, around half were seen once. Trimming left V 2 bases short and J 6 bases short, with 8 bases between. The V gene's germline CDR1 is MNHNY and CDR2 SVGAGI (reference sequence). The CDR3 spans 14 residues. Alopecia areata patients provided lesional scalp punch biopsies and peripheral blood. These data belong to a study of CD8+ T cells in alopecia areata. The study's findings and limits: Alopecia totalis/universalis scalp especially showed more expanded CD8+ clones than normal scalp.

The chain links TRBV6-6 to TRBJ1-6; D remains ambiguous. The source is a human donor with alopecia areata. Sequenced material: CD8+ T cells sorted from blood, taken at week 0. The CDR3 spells CASSYPGVNSPLHF. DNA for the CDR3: TGTGCCAGCAGTTACCCCGGGGTTAATTCACCCCTCCACTTT.